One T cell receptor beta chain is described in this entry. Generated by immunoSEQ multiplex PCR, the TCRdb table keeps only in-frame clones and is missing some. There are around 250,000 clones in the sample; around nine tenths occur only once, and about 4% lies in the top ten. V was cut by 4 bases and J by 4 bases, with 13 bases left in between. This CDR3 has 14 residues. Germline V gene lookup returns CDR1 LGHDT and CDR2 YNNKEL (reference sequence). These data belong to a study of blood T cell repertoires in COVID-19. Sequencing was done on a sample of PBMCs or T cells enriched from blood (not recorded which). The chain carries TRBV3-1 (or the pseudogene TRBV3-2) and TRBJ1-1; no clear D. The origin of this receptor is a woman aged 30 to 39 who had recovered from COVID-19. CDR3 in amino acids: CASSLRGGPTEAFF. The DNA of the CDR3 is TGTGCCAGCAGCCTTAGAGGAGGTCCCACTGAAGCTTTCTTT.